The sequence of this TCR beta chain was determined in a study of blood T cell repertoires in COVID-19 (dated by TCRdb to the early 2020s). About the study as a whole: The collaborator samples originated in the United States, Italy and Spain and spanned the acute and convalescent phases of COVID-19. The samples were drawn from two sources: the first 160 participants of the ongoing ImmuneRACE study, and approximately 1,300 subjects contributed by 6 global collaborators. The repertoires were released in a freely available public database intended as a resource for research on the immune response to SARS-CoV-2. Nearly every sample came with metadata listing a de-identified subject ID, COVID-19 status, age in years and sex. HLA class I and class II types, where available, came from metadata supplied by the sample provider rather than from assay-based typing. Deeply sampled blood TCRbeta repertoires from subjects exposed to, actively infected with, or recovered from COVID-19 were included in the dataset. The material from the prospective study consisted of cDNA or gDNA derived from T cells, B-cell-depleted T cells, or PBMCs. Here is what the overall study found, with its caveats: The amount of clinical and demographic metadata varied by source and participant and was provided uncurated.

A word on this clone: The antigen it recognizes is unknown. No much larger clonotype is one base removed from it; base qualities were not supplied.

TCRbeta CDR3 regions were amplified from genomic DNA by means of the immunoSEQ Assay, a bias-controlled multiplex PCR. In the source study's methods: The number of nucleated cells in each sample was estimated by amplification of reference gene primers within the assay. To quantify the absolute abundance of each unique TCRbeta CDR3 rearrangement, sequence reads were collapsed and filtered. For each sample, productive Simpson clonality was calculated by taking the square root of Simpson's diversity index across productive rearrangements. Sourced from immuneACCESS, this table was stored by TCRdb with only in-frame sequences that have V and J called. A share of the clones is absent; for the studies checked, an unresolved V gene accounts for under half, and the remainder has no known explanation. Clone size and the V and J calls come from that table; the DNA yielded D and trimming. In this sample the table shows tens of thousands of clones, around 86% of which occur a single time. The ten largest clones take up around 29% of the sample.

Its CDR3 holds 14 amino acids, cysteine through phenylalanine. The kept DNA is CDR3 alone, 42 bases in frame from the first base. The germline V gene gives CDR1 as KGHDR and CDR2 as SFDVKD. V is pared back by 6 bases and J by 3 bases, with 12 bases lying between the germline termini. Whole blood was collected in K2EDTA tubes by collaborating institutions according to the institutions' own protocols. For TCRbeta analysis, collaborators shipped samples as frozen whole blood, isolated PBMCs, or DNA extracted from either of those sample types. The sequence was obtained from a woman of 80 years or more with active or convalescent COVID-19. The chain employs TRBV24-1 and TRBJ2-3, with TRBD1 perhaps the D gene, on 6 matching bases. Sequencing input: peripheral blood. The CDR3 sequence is CATSPAGATDTQYF. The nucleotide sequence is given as TGTGCCACCAGTCCCGCAGGGGCGACAGATACGCAGTATTTT.